These 25 T cell receptor beta chains came from one sample sequenced in a study of blood T cell repertoires in COVID-19. The protocol was immunoSEQ multiplex PCR, while the TCRdb copy is restricted to in-frame clones and leaves out a portion. The sample has approximately 150,000 clones; approximately 80% are singletons. Sample: peripheral blood. These receptor sequences come from a human donor in a cohort sampled during active COVID-19.

Comments on this clone: A read error may produce the germline difference seen at one junction end. The chain has TRBV7-7 and TRBJ1-1; TRBD1 matches at 8 bases. CDR3 length equals 15 residues. Germline CDR1 SSHAT, CDR2 FNYEAQ (reference sequence). The DNA for the CDR3 is TGTGCTAGCAGCTTATGGACAGGGATAAACACTGAAGCTTTCTTT. As protein: CASSLWTGINTEAFF.

This chain connects TRBV5-1 to TRBJ1-3; 8 nucleotides align to TRBD1. J gave up 2 bases and V 3 bases, and 7 bases lay outside the gene matches. The germline V gene has CDR1 SGHRS and CDR2 YFSETQ. There are 16 residues in the CDR3. The CDR3 loop is CASSSRPGQAGNTIYF. CDR3 bases: TGCGCCAGCAGCTCGAGGCCGGGACAGGCTGGAAACACCATATATTTT.

The chain uses TRBV30 and TRBJ1-1; D uncertain. Per the germline V gene, CDR1 is GTSNPN and CDR2 is SVGIG (reference sequence). Trimming took 0 bases from V and 6 from J, leaving 11 bases between them. The CDR3 consists of 13 residues. The chain's CDR3 is CAWSVNSNAEAFF. CDR3 DNA sequence: TGTGCCTGGAGTGTCAACTCCAACGCTGAAGCTTTCTTT.

The rearrangement uses TRBV5-6 and TRBJ1-2; D is possibly TRBD1 (6 bases). Germline CDR1 SGHDT, CDR2 YYEEEE. The CDR3 contains 13 residues. V dropped 4 bases and J dropped 8 bases, with 15 bases sitting between them. The CDR3 sequence is CASSPQGVGGYTF. Here the CDR3 DNA reads TGTGCCAGCAGCCCACAGGGAGTAGGAGGCTACACCTTC.

The chain links TRBV6-2 or TRBV6-3 to TRBJ1-1; D not resolved. The CDR3 totals 11 residues. Germline lookup yields CDR1 MNHEY and CDR2 SVGEGT. V was pared by 2 bases and J by 5 bases, with 3 bases between. The CDR3 DNA is TGTGCCAGCAGTTACGTAACTGAAGCTTTCTTT. Translation: CASSYVTEAFF.

The chain has TRBV10-2 and TRBJ2-1, with TRBD2 matching over 10 bases. The germline V gene encodes CDR1 WSHSY and CDR2 SAAADI. CDR3 length: 15 amino acids. J lost 5 bases, V lost 3 bases, and 4 bases had no gene match. CDR3 DNA sequence: TGCGCCAGCAGTGAAGCGGGGGGGCCGCACAATGAGCAGTTCTTC. Protein: CASSEAGGPHNEQFF.

Only one count was recorded for this clone. The gene calls are TRBV6-5 and TRBJ2-1; TRBD1 might be the D (5 bases). Germline CDR1 and CDR2: MNHEY and SVGAGI. The CDR3 is 14 amino acids. V lost 6 bases and J 6 bases, leaving 15 bases between the germline ends. The CDR3 nucleotides read TGTGCCAGCAGGAAGTCAGGGTGGGGCAATGAGCAGTTCTTC. This encodes CASRKSGWGNEQFF.

V gene TRBV14 combines with J gene TRBJ2-5, with TRBD2 identical over 11 bases. The ends lost 2 bases at V and 4 bases at J; junction bases unmatched: 0. CDR1 is SGHDN, CDR2 FVKESK, per germline. The CDR3 covers 14 residues. The CDR3 DNA follows: TGTGCCAGCAGCCAACTAGCGGGGGGAGAGACCCAGTACTTC. It yields the protein CASSQLAGGETQYF.

This chain uses TRBV11-2 with TRBJ2-7; 11 bases are shared with TRBD1. V was clipped by 5 bases and J by 5 bases; unmatched bases: 5. The CDR3 is made up of 14 amino acids. CDR1 and CDR2 (germline): SGHAT, FQNNGV. CDR3 nucleotide sequence: TGTGCCAGCAGCCCAAAGGACAGGGGGCACGAGCAGTACTTC. It translates to CASSPKDRGHEQYF.

This clone appeared a few times. The V call is TRBV12-3 or TRBV12-4, the J call TRBJ2-2; unclear D gene. Trimming took off 6 bases at V and 2 bases at J, with 7 bases between the two ends. The CDR3 runs to 13 residues. The CDR3 sequence: CASSSTNTGELFF. The DNA for the CDR3 is TGTGCCAGCAGCTCTACTAACACCGGGGAGCTGTTTTTT.

The rearrangement joins TRBV2 to TRBJ1-5, with 9 nucleotides matching TRBD1. V lost 6 bases, J lost 2 bases, and 5 bases stayed unmatched. Germline V gene sequence: CDR1 SNHLY, CDR2 FYNNEI. There are 15 residues in the CDR3. The CDR3: CASRWDRDGNQPQHF. The CDR3 bases are TGTGCCAGCAGATGGGACAGGGATGGCAATCAGCCCCAGCATTTT.

This clone was detected a few times. This chain uses TRBV11-2 with TRBJ2-7, with D perhaps matching TRBD1 (5 bases). Germline V gene lookup returns CDR1 SGHAT and CDR2 FQNNGV. Deletions cut 0 bases from V and 3 bases from J, with 12 bases between. This CDR3 contains 15 residues. The CDR3 sequence is CASSLEPSQGYEQYF. The CDR3 DNA follows: TGTGCCAGCAGCTTAGAACCAAGCCAGGGCTACGAGCAGTACTTC.

V and J are TRBV18 and TRBJ2-7; the match to TRBD1 covers 7 bases. After removal of 5 bases from V and 2 bases from J, the junction contained 9 bases not matched to a gene. The length of the CDR3 is 15 residues. Looked up from germline, CDR1 is KGHSH and CDR2 is LQKENI. The CDR3 loop reads CASSSPGQRTYEQYF. The CDR3 DNA reads as TGTGCCAGCTCATCCCCGGGACAGCGAACCTACGAGCAGTACTTC.

This clone was counted only a few times. The chain links TRBV7-9 to TRBJ2-7; D is unresolved. The CDR3 has 12 amino acids. V was cut by 7 bases and J by 3 bases, with 10 bases left in between. The germline gives CDR1 SEHNR, CDR2 FQNEAQ (reference sequence). CDR3 residues: CASNGFGYEQYF. The CDR3 nucleotides are TGTGCCAGCAACGGGTTTGGCTACGAGCAGTACTTC.

V is TRBV15 and J is TRBJ1-6; D may be TRBD1 (5 bases). Germline V lookup: CDR1 LNHNV, CDR2 YYDKDF (reference sequence). The length of the CDR3 is 15 residues. V lost 2 bases to trimming and J lost 7 bases, with 12 bases between them. The CDR3 coding sequence is TGTGCCACCAGCAGACCTCAGGGAGGGAATTCACCCCTCCACTTT. Its protein product is CATSRPQGGNSPLHF.

V gene TRBV6-5 combines with J gene TRBJ2-5; 9 nucleotides line up with TRBD1. The germline CDR1 and CDR2 sequences are MNHEY and SVGAGI. This CDR3 is built from 13 residues. The J segment lost 5 bases and the V segment lost 4 bases, leaving 2 bases of the junction unmatched. CDR3 amino acids: CASSSDRGETQYF. CDR3 nucleotides: TGTGCCAGCAGTTCAGACAGGGGGGAGACCCAGTACTTC.

With regard to this clone: One junction end does not reproduce the germline sequence, and a read error may be involved. This chain links TRBV7-7 with TRBJ2-5; TRBD2 matches at 15 bases. The germline CDR1 and CDR2 sequences are SSHAT and FNYEAQ (reference sequence). The CDR3 spans 16 residues. This chain's CDR3 is CASSPGTSGRTETQYF. The DNA for the CDR3 is TGTGCTAGCAGCCCGGGGACTAGCGGGAGGACGGAGACCCAGTACTTC.

V usage is TRBV4-1 and J usage is TRBJ2-3; D gene ambiguous. There are 14 residues in the CDR3. Germline V gene lookup returns CDR1 MGHRA and CDR2 YSYEKL. The V end lost 0 bases, the J end lost 5 bases, and 9 bases lay between the germline ends. The CDR3 spells CASSQEGQEDTQYF. For the CDR3, the DNA is TGCGCCAGCAGCCAAGAAGGTCAGGAAGATACGCAGTATTTT.

The J gene is TRBJ2-7, the V gene TRBV7-2, with 8 bases lining up with TRBD1. V shed 1 base and J 0 bases; nucleotides not matched to a gene: 5. CDR3 size: 16 residues. The germline V gene encodes CDR1 SGHTA and CDR2 FQGNSA. The CDR3 DNA reads TGTGCCAGCAGCTTAGATGTTGGACAGGGCTCCTACGAGCAGTACTTC. It codes for CASSLDVGQGSYEQYF.

The chain employs TRBV5-1 and TRBJ2-7; 7 nucleotides agree with TRBD1. After removal of 2 bases from V and 1 base from J, the junction contained 6 bases not matched to a gene. Germline CDR1 is SGHRS and CDR2 is YFSETQ. The CDR3 sequence is 15 residues long. CDR3 DNA sequence: TGCGCCAGCAGCTTCTGGGACAGTAGTTCCTACGAGCAGTACTTC. Translating gives CASSFWDSSSYEQYF. Based on the CDR3 plus reference TRBV5-1 and TRBJ2-7, the full variable domain is KAGVTQTPRYLIKTRGQQVTLSCSPISGHRSVSWYQQTPGQGLQFLFEYFSETQRNKGNFPGRFSGRQFSNSRSEMNVSTLELGDSALYLCASSFWDSSSYEQYFGPGTRLTVT.

This CDR3 reads CASSLDWRNEQFF. The DNA for the CDR3 is TGTGCCAGCAGTTTGGACTGGCGGAATGAGCAGTTCTTC. J is TRBJ2-1 and V is TRBV12-3 or TRBV12-4; the D gene is possibly TRBD2 (5 bases). Trimming removed 3 bases at V and 7 bases at J, with 10 bases between. The CDR3 consists of 13 residues.

V and J are TRBV3-1 (or the pseudogene TRBV3-2) and TRBJ1-4; D is possibly TRBD1 (5 bases). The CDR3 runs 19 residues. Trimming removed 1 base at V and 0 bases at J, with 18 bases between. Germline V gives CDR1 LGHDT, CDR2 YNNKEL (reference sequence). The CDR3: CASSQAREGTETTNEKLFF. In nucleotides, the CDR3 is TGTGCCAGCAGCCAAGCGCGGGAAGGGACGGAAACAACTAATGAAAAACTGTTTTTT.

The V call is TRBV6-1, the J call TRBJ2-7, with 7 bases aligning to TRBD2. V dropped 3 bases and J dropped 2; count of bases not matched to a gene: 7. CDR1 MNHNS and CDR2 SASEGT come from the germline V gene. The CDR3 sequence is 15 residues long. CDR3 in amino acids: CASSDVSLAAYEQYV. The CDR3 DNA reads as TGTGCCAGCAGTGATGTCTCTCTAGCGGCCTACGAGCAGTACGTC.

This sequence joins TRBV5-1 and TRBJ2-2; TRBD2 matches at 7 bases. CDR3 length equals 14 residues. Germline CDR1 and CDR2: SGHRS and YFSETQ. V was clipped by 6 bases and J by 0 bases; unmatched bases: 2. The CDR3 bases are TGCGCCAGCACGGGAGGACCGAACACCGGGGAGCTGTTTTTT. It specifies CASTGGPNTGELFF.

The chain couples TRBV6-5 to TRBJ1-1; weak D call: TRBD1 (6 bases). CDR1 and CDR2 from the germline V gene are MNHEY and SVGAGI. The CDR3 runs to 14 residues. Deletions cut 6 bases from V and 4 bases from J, with 15 bases between. CDR3 sequence: CASRIQQGSTEAFF. For the CDR3, the DNA is TGTGCCAGCAGGATTCAACAGGGTAGCACTGAAGCTTTCTTT.